These 23 T cell receptor beta chains were sequenced from one sample in a study of T cell changes during pregnancy in multiple sclerosis. Sequencing was performed with immunoSEQ multiplex PCR; in TCRdb, only in-frame clones are kept and a portion is missing. The sample holds about 24,000 clones, just under 85% seen once. Sequences were derived from CD8+ T cells from peripheral blood mononuclear cells, sampled in the first trimester of pregnancy. The receptor set was obtained from a female donor in good health, enrolled as a control in a pregnancy study.

The table lists this clone with a few counts. The gene calls are TRBV4-1 and TRBJ1-1, with D unresolved. Germline V CDR1 and CDR2: MGHRA, YSYEKL. V was clipped by 0 bases and J by 0 bases, with 14 bases between them. The CDR3 runs to 17 residues. The CDR3 DNA is TGCGCCAGCAGCCAAGAGCCCAGCGGTACCATGAACACTGAAGCTTTCTTT. This encodes CASSQEPSGTMNTEAFF.

This sequence joins TRBV10-1 and TRBJ2-1, with D tentatively TRBD1 (6 bases). The CDR3 contains 14 residues. From germline, CDR1 is WNHNN and CDR2 SYGVQD (reference sequence). Trimming left V 5 bases short and J 1 base short, with 9 bases between. The CDR3 reads CASSRTESYNEQFF. The CDR3 DNA sequence: TGCGCCAGCAGTCGGACAGAATCCTACAATGAGCAGTTCTTC.

The chain carries TRBV27 and TRBJ2-7, with 10 nucleotides matching TRBD2. The CDR3 is 15 residues long. V lost 4 bases, J lost 6 bases, and 9 bases stayed unmatched. Per the germline V gene, CDR1 is MNHEY and CDR2 is SMNVEV (reference sequence). In DNA form, the CDR3 reads TGTGCCAGCAGTTCGGTGCTAGCGGGAGTCTCCGAGCAGTACTTC. It is translated as CASSSVLAGVSEQYF.

The chain is built from TRBV28 and TRBJ1-6, with D maybe TRBD1 (6 bases). Deletions cut 4 bases from V and 10 bases from J, with 17 bases between. The CDR3 runs 15 residues. Per the germline V gene, CDR1 is MDHEN and CDR2 is SYDVKM. Here the CDR3 reads CASSSGQRESSPLHF. The DNA for the CDR3 is TGTGCCAGCAGTTCGGGACAACGAGAGAGCTCACCCCTCCACTTT.

The chain is built from TRBV6-1 and TRBJ2-7, with 10 bases that match TRBD2. V dropped 6 bases and J dropped 0; count of bases not matched to a gene: 5. In germline, CDR1 is MNHNS, CDR2 SASEGT. The CDR3 is made up of 15 amino acids. The CDR3 region has the DNA TGTGCCAGCAGCCAATCTAGCGGGAGCTCCTACGAGCAGTACTTC. Protein sequence: CASSQSSGSSYEQYF.

This rearrangement joins TRBV13 to TRBJ1-2; 8 nucleotides agree with TRBD1. The CDR3 contains 14 residues. Trimming cost V 2 bases and J 3 bases; bases outside gene matches: 2. Germline values: CDR1 PRHDT, CDR2 FYEKMQ (reference sequence). CDR3 sequence (DNA): TGTGCCAGCAGCTTAAACAGGGGGTACTATGGCTACACCTTC. As protein: CASSLNRGYYGYTF. Full variable domain (missing parts from reference TRBV13 and TRBJ1-2): AAGVIQSPRHLIKEKRETATLKCYPIPRHDTVYWYQQGPGQDPQFLISFYEKMQSDKGSIPDRFSAQQFSDYHSELNMSSLELGDSALYFCASSLNRGYYGYTFGSGTRLTVV.

The chain uses TRBV6-1 and TRBJ2-7; 10 nucleotides align to TRBD2. With V trimmed by 2 bases and J by 1 base, 2 bases remained unmatched. CDR3 length equals 15 residues. Per the germline V gene, CDR1 is MNHNS and CDR2 is SASEGT. CDR3 coding DNA: TGTGCCAGCAGTGAACTAGCGGGGGAATCCTACGAGCAGTACTTC. Translated, it gives CASSELAGESYEQYF.

The chain uses TRBV7-8 and TRBJ1-1; D might be TRBD1 (6 bases). The CDR3 has 14 amino acids. With 4 bases removed from V and 4 bases from J, the gap between germline ends came to 13 bases. The germline CDR1 and CDR2 sequences are SGHVS and FQNEAQ. CDR3 region: CASSWGGDSTEAFF. The CDR3 coding sequence is TGTGCCAGCAGCTGGGGGGGCGATAGCACTGAAGCTTTCTTT. The variable domain in full, completed from reference TRBV7-8 and TRBJ1-1, reads GAGVSQSPRYKVAKRGQDVALRCDPISGHVSLFWYQQALGQGPEFLTYFQNEAQLDKSGLPSDRFFAERPEGSVSTLKIQRTQQEDSAVYLCASSWGGDSTEAFFGQGTRLTVV.

The chain has TRBV9 and TRBJ1-4; D unclear. This CDR3 contains 15 residues. CDR1 is SGDLS, CDR2 YYNGEE, per germline. Trimming took 0 bases from V and 0 from J, leaving 6 bases between them. CDR3 bases: TGTGCCAGCAGCGTAGGAGGGTCAACTAATGAAAAACTGTTTTTT. Its protein is CASSVGGSTNEKLFF. Based on the CDR3 plus reference TRBV9 and TRBJ1-4, the full variable domain is DSGVTQTPKHLITATGQRVTLRCSPRSGDLSVYWYQQSLDQGLQFLIQYYNGEERAKGNILERFSAQQFPDLHSELNLSSLELGDSALYFCASSVGGSTNEKLFFGSGTQLSVL.

The chain uses TRBV29-1 and TRBJ2-1; 8 nucleotides align to TRBD2. V gave up 1 base and J gave up 2 bases; unmatched junction bases: 7. The CDR3 contains 16 residues. Germline CDR1 reads SQVTM; CDR2 reads ANQGSEA. CDR3 residues: CSVEVGAGGPYNEQFF. DNA for the CDR3: TGCAGCGTTGAAGTGGGCGCGGGGGGACCCTACAATGAGCAGTTCTTC.

The chain couples TRBV7-9 to TRBJ1-2; 10 nucleotides align to TRBD1. Trimming removed 4 bases from V and 4 bases from J; junction bases left unmatched: 3. The CDR3 spans 14 residues. Looked up from germline, CDR1 is SEHNR and CDR2 is FQNEAQ (reference sequence). The CDR3: CASSSGTGVYGYTF. The CDR3 DNA sequence: TGTGCCAGCAGCTCCGGGACAGGGGTCTATGGCTACACCTTC. Complete variable domain (other parts from reference TRBV7-9 and TRBJ1-2): DTGVSQNPRHKITKRGQNVTFRCDPISEHNRLYWYRQTLGQGPEFLTYFQNEAQLEKSRLLSDRFSAERPKGSFSTLEIQRTEQGDSAMYLCASSSGTGVYGYTFGSGTRLTVV.

This clone has only one observation. The chain uses TRBV4-1 and TRBJ1-5; TRBD1 is a possible D gene (6 bases). CDR3 length: 17 residues. CDR1 is MGHRA and CDR2 is YSYEKL in the germline V gene. The germline V and J ends were trimmed by 0 bases and 2 bases, with 14 bases remaining between them. The CDR3 sequence is CASSQEDTGNGNQPQHF. The CDR3 bases are TGCGCCAGCAGCCAAGAGGACACAGGGAATGGCAATCAGCCCCAGCATTTT.

The chain links TRBV4-3 to TRBJ1-4; D remains ambiguous. Trimming took 0 bases from V and 5 from J, leaving 13 bases between them. Germline values: CDR1 LGHNA, CDR2 YSLEER. This CDR3 is built from 16 residues. This CDR3 reads CASSQEEVTMNEKLFF. CDR3 DNA: TGCGCCAGCAGCCAAGAGGAGGTGACTATGAATGAAAAACTGTTTTTT.

The chain recombines TRBV6-5 with TRBJ1-4, with 9 bases lining up with TRBD1. This CDR3 has 15 amino acids. Looked up from germline, CDR1 is MNHEY and CDR2 is SVGAGI. The V and J ends lost 2 bases and 7 bases, in that order; junction bases with no gene match: 5. CDR3 nucleotides: TGTGCCAGCAGTTACACCGGGACAGGGCGTGAAAAACTGTTTTTT. Residues: CASSYTGTGREKLFF.

The count of this clone is one. The rearrangement uses TRBV7-9 and TRBJ2-2; D gene ambiguous. Germline values: CDR1 SEHNR, CDR2 FQNEAQ (reference sequence). Between the trimmed V and J ends, which lost 0 bases and 1 base, there was a span of 6 bases. The CDR3 sequence is 15 residues long. The CDR3 loop reads CASSLARMNTGELFF. The CDR3, as DNA: TGTGCCAGCAGCTTAGCGAGGATGAACACCGGGGAGCTGTTTTTT.

This clone was observed a handful of times. The rearrangement links TRBV30 to TRBJ2-1; 8 positions agree with TRBD2. Germline values: CDR1 GTSNPN, CDR2 SVGIG (reference sequence). V gave up 0 bases and J gave up 8 bases; unmatched junction bases: 3. The CDR3 is 13 residues long. CDR3 sequence (DNA): TGTGCCTGGAGTGTAATAGCGGGATATGAGCAGTTCTTC. It encodes CAWSVIAGYEQFF.

V is TRBV4-3 and J is TRBJ1-4; tentative D call: TRBD1 (6 bases). CDR3 length: 15 amino acids. Trimming took 0 bases from V and 8 from J, leaving 13 bases between them. Germline CDR1 is LGHNA and CDR2 is YSLEER. The CDR3 protein is CASSQDWGRKEKLFF. The CDR3 DNA is TGCGCCAGCAGCCAAGATTGGGGGCGGAAGGAAAAACTGTTTTTT.

The rearrangement links TRBV6-5 to TRBJ1-1, with 10 bases that match TRBD1. Germline V gives CDR1 MNHEY, CDR2 SVGAGI. The CDR3 has 14 residues. CDR3: CVTARDRGSTEAFF. Written as DNA, the CDR3 is TGTGTCACAGCGAGGGACAGGGGCAGCACTGAAGCTTTCTTT.

This rearrangement joins TRBV7-9 to TRBJ1-1; TRBD1 matches at 7 bases. The junction had 8 bases not matched to a gene; V was cut back by 5 bases and J by 5 bases. The CDR3 sequence is 14 residues long. CDR1 and CDR2 (germline): SEHNR, FQNEAQ (reference sequence). The CDR3 protein is CASSPQGVRTEAFF. In DNA form, the CDR3 reads TGTGCCAGCAGCCCCCAGGGGGTGAGGACTGAAGCTTTCTTT.

This clone was recorded once. This chain joins TRBV9 and TRBJ1-2, with TRBD1 matching over 7 bases. Per the germline V gene, CDR1 is SGDLS and CDR2 is YYNGEE. Trimming removed 5 bases from V and 1 base from J; junction bases left unmatched: 8. The CDR3 totals 15 residues. Here the CDR3 reads CASSIYRGGNYGYTF. The CDR3 nucleotides read TGTGCCAGCAGTATATACAGGGGAGGTAACTATGGCTACACCTTC.

The chain couples TRBV6-1 to TRBJ2-1, with D possibly being TRBD2 (5 bases). V was pared by 2 bases and J by 7 bases, with 15 bases between. Germline values: CDR1 MNHNS, CDR2 SASEGT. This CDR3 has 15 amino acids. The CDR3 DNA is TGTGCCAGCAGTGAAAAGGACTCCCCTCCAAATGAGCAGTTCTTC. Translating it yields CASSEKDSPPNEQFF.

This chain connects TRBV28 to TRBJ1-2; D gene unclear. Trimming pared 3 bases from V and 3 bases from J, leaving 14 bases between. The length of the CDR3 is 15 residues. Germline loops: CDR1 MDHEN, CDR2 SYDVKM. The chain's CDR3 is CASSFLGGSYYGYTF. The CDR3 DNA sequence: TGTGCCAGCAGTTTCCTCGGAGGATCCTACTATGGCTACACCTTC.

The V gene is TRBV6-4, the J gene TRBJ2-3; 8 nucleotides line up with TRBD1. Germline lookup yields CDR1 MRHNA and CDR2 SNTAGT. The CDR3 has 12 residues. Trimming took 6 bases from V and 9 from J; bases not matched to a gene: 5. The CDR3 DNA follows: TGTGCCAGCAGAACCCCAGGGGGCACGCAGTATTTT. Amino acid sequence: CASRTPGGTQYF.